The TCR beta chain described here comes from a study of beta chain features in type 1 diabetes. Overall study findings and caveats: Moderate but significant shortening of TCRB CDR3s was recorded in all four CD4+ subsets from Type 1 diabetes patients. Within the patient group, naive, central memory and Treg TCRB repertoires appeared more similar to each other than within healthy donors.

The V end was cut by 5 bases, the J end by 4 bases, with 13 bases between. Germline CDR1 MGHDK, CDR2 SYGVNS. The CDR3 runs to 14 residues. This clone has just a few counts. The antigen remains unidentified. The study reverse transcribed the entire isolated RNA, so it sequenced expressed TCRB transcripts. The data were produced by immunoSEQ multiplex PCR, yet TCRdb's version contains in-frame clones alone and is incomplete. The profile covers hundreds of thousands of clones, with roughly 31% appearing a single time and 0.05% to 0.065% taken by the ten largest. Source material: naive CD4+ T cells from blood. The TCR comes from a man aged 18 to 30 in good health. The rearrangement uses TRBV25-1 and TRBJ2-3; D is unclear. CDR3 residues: CASSTQRSADTQYF. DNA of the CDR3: TGTGCCAGCAGTACCCAACGCTCGGCAGATACGCAGTATTTT. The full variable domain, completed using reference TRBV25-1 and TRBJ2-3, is EADIYQTPRYLVIGTGKKITLECSQTMGHDKMYWYQQDPGMELHLIHYSYGVNSTEKGDLSSESTVSRIRTEHFPLTLESARPSHTSQYLCASSTQRSADTQYFGPGTRLTVL.